This record covers a single T cell receptor (beta chain). The data belong to a study of shared clonotypes between healthy human individuals. Measured with immunoSEQ multiplex PCR; TCRdb has only the in-frame clones, and not every one. In the table there are over a million clones, 96% of which are singletons. The clonotype was recovered from a man aged 30 to 39 in good health. Sequencing used naive CD4+ T cells sorted from blood. Subset reported: CD45RA+ positively selected.

The CDR3 DNA is TGTGCCAGCAGCTTAGACCTTAGCGGGAGGGCCATAGATACGCAGTATTTT. Its translation is CASSLDLSGRAIDTQYF. This sequence joins TRBV7-2 and TRBJ2-3; TRBD2 matches 11 bases. V lost 1 base to trimming and J lost 5 bases; unmatched junction nucleotides: 8. In germline, CDR1 is SGHTA, CDR2 FQGNSA. The CDR3 length is 17 residues.